This T cell receptor beta chain was recovered during a study of T cell repertoires and HLA-DP antigens. Study details: Alloantigens: one with one groove difference and one with around 9 differences versus self. Overall study findings and caveats: Previously undetected clones averaged approximately 38% and 46% against the two alleles respectively.

Untouched CD4+ T cells were bead-isolated at about 98% purity. The primer mix covered 54 TRBV segments and 13 TRBJ segments. Here immunoSEQ multiplex PCR was the method, and the copy in TCRdb shows in-frame clones only, minus some. There are approximately 100,000 clones in the sample; roughly 86% occur only once, and about 1.8% lies in the top ten. CDR1 is SGHVS, CDR2 FNYEAQ, per germline. The CDR3 extends over 14 amino acids. V lost 2 bases, J lost 10 bases, and 6 bases stayed unmatched. As concerns this clone: Its antigen is currently unknown.

The chain links TRBV7-6 to TRBJ2-1; 9 nucleotides agree with TRBD2. The sequence was collected from a man over 45 in good health and CMV-seronegative. What was sequenced was CD4+ T cells from PBMCs. The CDR3 DNA reads TGTGCCAGCAGCTTAATTAGCGGGGGCGGCGAGCAGTTCTTC. Its protein product is CASSLISGGGEQFF.